What follows are 17 T cell receptor beta chains derived from one specimen sequenced in a study of T cell responses to AZD1222 COVID-19 vaccine. Method: immunoSEQ multiplex PCR; TCRdb's copy keeps in-frame clones and lacks some. The sample carries some 100,000 clones, roughly nine tenths recorded once. The sequencing here drew on peripheral blood, taken on day 0 of AZD1222 vaccination. All receptors come from an adult in good health.

This rearrangement joins TRBV7-2 to TRBJ2-7, with 14 nucleotides matching TRBD2. The germline V gene encodes CDR1 SGHTA and CDR2 FQGNSA. Trimming cost V 5 bases and J 5 bases; bases outside gene matches: 14. CDR3 size: 18 residues. CDR3 residues: CASSDPGLAGVPSDEQYF. CDR3 nucleotides: TGTGCCAGCAGCGACCCGGGACTAGCGGGGGTGCCCTCGGACGAGCAGTACTTC. Based on the CDR3 plus reference TRBV7-2 and TRBJ2-7, the full variable domain is GAGVSQSPSNKVTEKGKDVELRCDPISGHTALYWYRQSLGQGLEFLIYFQGNSAPDKSGLPSDRFSAERTGGSVSTLTIQRTQQEDSAVYLCASSDPGLAGVPSDEQYFGPGTRLTVT.

About this clone: Additional DNA sequences in this sample encode the identical CDR3. The chain uses TRBV12-3 or TRBV12-4 and TRBJ1-2, with D unclear. V lost 2 bases to trimming and J lost 3 bases, with 7 bases between them. This CDR3 is 13 amino acids long. CDR3 nucleotides: TGTGCCAGCAGTTTAAGTGGAGACTATGGCTACACCTTC. Translated: CASSLSGDYGYTF.

The chain uses TRBV19 and TRBJ1-5; TRBD1 matches at 7 bases. The germline gives CDR1 LNHDA, CDR2 SQIVND (reference sequence). J was trimmed by 0 bases and V by 5 bases; bases with no gene match: 4. CDR3 length: 15 residues. The CDR3 DNA reads as TGTGCCAGTAGTCCTGGGACAGATAGCAATCAGCCCCAGCATTTT. Translated, it gives CASSPGTDSNQPQHF.

The V gene is TRBV7-2, the J gene TRBJ2-7; possible D gene TRBD2, 7 bases. The length of the CDR3 is 13 residues. Germline CDR1 SGHTA, CDR2 FQGNSA. V was trimmed by 0 bases and J by 5 bases, leaving 8 bases between them. CDR3 in amino acids: CASSLAGGDEQYF. Written as DNA, the CDR3 is TGTGCCAGCAGCTTAGCAGGGGGGGACGAGCAGTACTTC.

This CDR3 reads CASSLEVVGGGETQYF. The CDR3 DNA is TGCGCCAGCAGCTTGGAGGTCGTTGGGGGTGGGGAGACCCAGTACTTC. The genes are TRBV5-1 and TRBJ2-5, with D perhaps assigned TRBD1 or TRBD2 (5 bases each). The ends were cut back, 0 bases at V and 5 bases at J, with 17 bases in the middle. Looked up from germline, CDR1 is SGHRS and CDR2 is YFSETQ. The CDR3 is made up of 16 amino acids.

V is TRBV2 and J is TRBJ1-3; D is unresolved. This CDR3 is built from 12 residues. Deletions cut 5 bases from V and 0 bases from J, with 2 bases between. Germline CDR1 and CDR2: SNHLY and FYNNEI. CDR3 coding DNA: TGTGCCAGCAGTAACTCTGGAAACACCATATATTTT. Translation: CASSNSGNTIYF.

This chain joins TRBV27 and TRBJ1-1; tentative D call: TRBD1 (5 bases). V shed 0 bases and J shed 4 bases, with 9 bases lying between them. This CDR3 is 14 amino acids long. Germline values: CDR1 MNHEY, CDR2 SMNVEV (reference sequence). Here the CDR3 DNA reads TGTGCCAGCAGTTTATCCACAGGCAGCACTGAAGCTTTCTTT. It specifies CASSLSTGSTEAFF.

The rearrangement joins TRBV30 to TRBJ1-3; the match to TRBD1 covers 7 bases. This CDR3 is built from 15 residues. V trimming: 5 bases; J trimming: 7 bases; junction bases outside the gene matches: 14. Germline V gene data show CDR1 as GTSNPN and CDR2 as SVGIG (reference sequence). CDR3 sequence reads: CAWDIPGQLGNTIYF. The CDR3 DNA reads as TGTGCCTGGGACATTCCGGGACAGTTAGGGAACACCATATATTTT.

The gene calls are TRBV5-6 and TRBJ1-1; D may be TRBD1 (6 bases). The CDR3 extends over 12 amino acids. V was pared by 1 base and J by 6 bases, with 7 bases between. Per germline, CDR1 SGHDT and CDR2 YYEEEE. The CDR3 coding sequence is TGTGCCAGCAGCTTGTGGACAGCTGAAGCTTTCTTT. Amino acid sequence: CASSLWTAEAFF.

This chain connects TRBV14 to TRBJ1-1; possibly TRBD1 for D (6 bases). The CDR3 spans 13 residues. CDR1 and CDR2 from the germline V gene are SGHDN and FVKESK. V lost 4 bases and J lost 3, with 9 bases in between. CDR3 loop: CASSPWTDTEAFF. DNA of the CDR3: TGTGCCAGCAGCCCGTGGACAGACACTGAAGCTTTCTTT.

This clone was seen more than once but under ten times. The chain couples TRBV7-8 to TRBJ2-7, with 11 bases fitting TRBD2. This CDR3 has 14 residues. CDR1 is SGHVS and CDR2 is FQNEAQ in the germline V gene. Trimming removed 5 bases from V and 3 bases from J; junction bases left unmatched: 3. CDR3 loop: CASSAGTSGYEQYF. The CDR3, as DNA: TGTGCCAGCAGCGCCGGGACTAGCGGCTACGAGCAGTACTTC.

The chain employs TRBV24-1 and TRBJ1-1; tentatively, D is TRBD1 (5 bases). Germline loops: CDR1 KGHDR, CDR2 SFDVKD. CDR3 size: 15 residues. V lost 2 bases to trimming and J lost 3 bases, with 12 bases between them. The CDR3 is CATSDSTGGYTEAFF. The CDR3 DNA sequence: TGTGCCACCAGTGATTCAACAGGAGGGTACACTGAAGCTTTCTTT.

The rearrangement links TRBV28 to TRBJ2-5; 7 nucleotides agree with TRBD1. Per germline, CDR1 MDHEN and CDR2 SYDVKM. This CDR3 comprises 14 residues. The V segment lost 7 bases and the J segment 4 bases; nucleotides outside the gene matches: 9. The CDR3 is CASTAQGVGETQYF. For the CDR3, the DNA is TGTGCCAGCACTGCCCAGGGGGTGGGAGAGACCCAGTACTTC.

V and J are TRBV6-1 and TRBJ2-3; the match to TRBD2 covers 12 bases. This CDR3 spans 16 amino acids. The junction had 4 bases not matched to a gene; V was cut back by 4 bases and J by 2 bases. The germline CDR1 and CDR2 sequences are MNHNS and SASEGT. The CDR3 coding sequence is TGTGCCAGCAGTGCGACTAGCGGGGGTTACACAGATACGCAGTATTTT. This encodes CASSATSGGYTDTQYF.

The chain couples TRBV5-4 to TRBJ1-3, with 8 nucleotides matching TRBD1. The V segment lost 4 bases and the J segment 4 bases; nucleotides outside the gene matches: 7. The germline gives CDR1 SGHNT, CDR2 YYREEE (reference sequence). The CDR3 has 15 residues. CDR3 nucleotides: TGTGCCAGCAGCGAATACAGGGGGTCCGGAAACACCATATATTTT. Its translation: CASSEYRGSGNTIYF. Full variable domain (remainder filled in from reference TRBV5-4 and TRBJ1-3): ETGVTQSPTHLIKTRGQQVTLRCSSQSGHNTVSWYQQALGQGPQFIFQYYREEENGRGNFPPRFSGLQFPNYSSELNVNALELDDSALYLCASSEYRGSGNTIYFGEGSWLTVV.

This clone was observed a single time. The chain has TRBV6-2 or TRBV6-3 and TRBJ1-1, with 8 bases that match TRBD1. This CDR3 has 17 amino acids. The V and J ends lost 3 bases and 0 bases, in that order; junction bases with no gene match: 9. CDR1 and CDR2 (germline): MNHEY, SVGEGT. The chain's CDR3 is CASSYSYRGVMNTEAFF. The CDR3 nucleotides are TGTGCCAGCAGTTATTCTTACAGGGGGGTTATGAACACTGAAGCTTTCTTT.

The chain joins TRBV7-8 to TRBJ2-1, with 10 bases identical to TRBD2. Germline CDR1 and CDR2: SGHVS and FQNEAQ. The junction had 7 bases not matched to a gene; V was cut back by 3 bases and J by 2 bases. This CDR3 has 17 amino acids. CDR3 in amino acids: CASSFPKSGGAYNEQFF. The CDR3 DNA reads TGTGCCAGCAGCTTTCCGAAAAGCGGGGGGGCCTACAATGAGCAGTTCTTC.